This passage covers 19 T cell receptor beta chains from one sample sequenced in a study of blood T cell repertoires in COVID-19 (dated by TCRdb to about 2020). Library method: the immunoSEQ multiplex PCR assay. The table comes from immuneACCESS by way of TCRdb, which keeps in-frame sequences with V and J called. Part of the clones is missing from these tables; in studies checked, under half for an unresolved V gene and the rest for unknown reasons. This sample has 120,000 or so clones in its table, and 85% to 90% of those were observed once. Around 8% of the sample rests with the top ten. The sequenced material came from peripheral blood. All receptors come from a man between 65 and 85 years old who had recovered from COVID-19.

The rearrangement joins TRBV29-1 to TRBJ2-5; D perhaps matches TRBD1 (7 bases). The CDR3 has 12 residues. Germline loops: CDR1 SQVTM, CDR2 ANQGSEA. Trimming stripped 7 bases from V and 5 bases from J, with 14 bases between. CDR3 in amino acids: CSAQGEDETQYF. The CDR3 DNA is TGCAGCGCCCAGGGGGAGGACGAGACCCAGTACTTC.

The V gene is TRBV11-2, the J gene TRBJ2-1; possibly TRBD1 for D (5 bases). Germline-derived CDR1 and CDR2 are SGHAT and FQNNGV. The CDR3 has 16 residues. Trimming removed 2 bases at V and 8 bases at J, with 19 bases between. The CDR3 loop is CASSLTRGTRGHEQFF. The DNA for the CDR3 is TGTGCCAGCAGCTTAACAAGGGGCACTCGAGGACATGAGCAGTTCTTC.

This chain uses TRBV19 with TRBJ2-1; 11 bases map to TRBD2. Trimming removed 1 base from V and 6 bases from J; junction bases left unmatched: 5. CDR1 is LNHDA, CDR2 SQIVND, per germline (reference sequence). The CDR3 is 16 amino acids. CDR3 DNA: TGTGCCAGTAGTATAGGGAGACTAGCGGGACTCAATGAGCAGTTCTTC. Translating gives CASSIGRLAGLNEQFF.

This chain links TRBV28 with TRBJ2-7; the match to TRBD1 covers 7 bases. Germline CDR1 and CDR2: MDHEN and SYDVKM. J was trimmed by 7 bases and V by 2 bases; bases with no gene match: 11. The CDR3 is 15 amino acids. CDR3 residues: CASSLVTGAGGEQYF. CDR3 DNA sequence: TGTGCCAGCAGTTTAGTGACAGGAGCAGGGGGTGAGCAGTACTTC.

The rearrangement joins TRBV5-5 to TRBJ1-1; 10 bases agree with TRBD1. The germline gives CDR1 SGHKS, CDR2 YYEKEE (reference sequence). V lost 0 bases, J lost 4 bases, and 3 bases stayed unmatched. The CDR3 length is 15 residues. CDR3 amino acids: CASSLDWDRGTEAFF. Written as DNA, the CDR3 is TGTGCCAGCAGCTTGGACTGGGACAGGGGCACTGAAGCTTTCTTT.

V usage is TRBV7-2 and J usage is TRBJ2-7; 8 bases are shared with TRBD2. V lost 4 bases to trimming and J lost 1 base; unmatched junction nucleotides: 6. There are 15 residues in the CDR3. The V gene's germline CDR1 is SGHTA and CDR2 FQGNSA. Here the CDR3 reads CASSSETSASYEQYF. As DNA, the CDR3 is TGTGCCAGCAGCTCTGAGACTAGCGCTTCCTACGAGCAGTACTTC.

This rearrangement joins TRBV20-1 to TRBJ2-5; 7 nucleotides line up with TRBD2. The germline V gene encodes CDR1 DFQATT and CDR2 SNEGSKA (reference sequence). CDR3 length equals 12 residues. Trimming removed 3 bases from V and 5 bases from J; junction bases left unmatched: 3. DNA of the CDR3: TGCAGTGCTAGTACCGGGGGGGAGACCCAGTACTTC. Translated, it gives CSASTGGETQYF.

The J gene is TRBJ1-2, the V gene TRBV4-1; TRBD1 is a possible D gene (5 bases). Per germline, CDR1 MGHRA and CDR2 YSYEKL. V gave up 1 base and J gave up 2 bases, with 8 bases separating them. The CDR3 is 14 amino acids. The chain's CDR3 is CASSQGRQNYGYTF. In DNA, the CDR3 is TGCGCCAGCAGCCAAGGGCGACAGAACTATGGCTACACCTTC.

The chain joins TRBV27 to TRBJ2-3; TRBD2 might be the D (5 bases). V was trimmed by 3 bases and J by 6 bases, leaving 16 bases between them. Germline CDR1 reads MNHEY; CDR2 reads SMNVEV (reference sequence). The CDR3 has 15 residues. CDR3 amino acids: CASSFKVFEGDTQYF. The CDR3 nucleotides read TGTGCCAGCAGTTTTAAGGTATTCGAGGGCGATACGCAGTATTTT.

This clone appeared a single time. The chain is built from TRBV5-1 and TRBJ2-1, with D perhaps matching TRBD1 (6 bases). The CDR3 is 13 amino acids. Germline CDR1 SGHRS, CDR2 YFSETQ. Between the trimmed V and J ends, which lost 4 bases and 9 bases, there was a span of 14 bases. CDR3 sequence (DNA): TGCGCCAGCAGCCCCGGACCCAGGGGTGAGCAGTTCTTC. Its translation: CASSPGPRGEQFF.

The chain carries TRBV18 and TRBJ1-2; no clear D. The CDR3 loop spans 15 amino acids. The germline V gene has CDR1 KGHSH and CDR2 LQKENI. V was clipped by 3 bases and J by 2 bases, with 13 bases between them. The CDR3 nucleotides are TGTGCCAGCTCACCTCTCGCCGAGGGCAACTATGGCTACACCTTC. Amino acids: CASSPLAEGNYGYTF.

The rearrangement uses TRBV30 and TRBJ2-7, with 10 bases fitting TRBD2. The V gene's germline CDR1 is GTSNPN and CDR2 SVGIG (reference sequence). CDR3 size: 15 residues. Unmatched junction bases numbered 9, after V lost 3 bases and J lost 4 bases. This chain's CDR3 is CAWRSRLAGKYEQYF. CDR3 bases: TGTGCCTGGAGGAGTCGACTAGCGGGTAAATACGAGCAGTACTTC.

This clone has a count of ten or more. The chain is built from TRBV23-1 and TRBJ1-6, with 10 nucleotides matching TRBD1. TRBV23-1 is an ORF; its function is uncertain. J was trimmed by 9 bases and V by 2 bases; bases with no gene match: 7. CDR3 length: 16 amino acids. Here the CDR3 DNA reads TGCGCCAGCAGTCAACCCCGGACAGGGGGTGGTTCACCCCTCCACTTT. Amino acids: CASSQPRTGGGSPLHF.

The chain has TRBV24-1 and TRBJ2-3, with TRBD2 identical over 8 bases. This CDR3 is built from 16 residues. Germline V CDR1 and CDR2: KGHDR, SFDVKD. Trimming at V came to 4 bases and at J to 6 bases, leaving 11 bases not matched to a gene. CDR3 DNA: TGTGCCACCAGTGACCGGGGGGGCCGGAACGGGGATACGCAGTATTTT. This translates into CATSDRGGRNGDTQYF.

In its sample, this clone was seen once. The gene calls are TRBV7-2 and TRBJ1-5, with a possible D match to TRBD1 (5 bases). CDR1 and CDR2 from the germline V gene are SGHTA and FQGNSA. This CDR3 contains 14 residues. V shed 6 bases and J shed 5 bases, with 14 bases lying between them. The CDR3 here is CASRAPSGYQPQHF. CDR3 nucleotide sequence: TGTGCCAGCAGGGCCCCCTCAGGGTATCAGCCCCAGCATTTT.

This clone has a handful of counts. The gene calls are TRBV7-3 and TRBJ1-2; 8 bases match TRBD1. The CDR3 runs 13 residues. CDR1 and CDR2 from the germline V gene are SGHTA and FQGTGA. V gave up 1 base and J gave up 7 bases; unmatched junction bases: 2. Here the CDR3 DNA reads TGTGCCAGCAGCTTAAACACAGGGGGTGGCTACACCTTC. This translates into CASSLNTGGGYTF.

V usage is TRBV7-3 and J usage is TRBJ2-7; 13 bases are shared with TRBD2. Per germline, CDR1 SGHTA and CDR2 FQGTGA. CDR3 size: 16 residues. The V and J ends lost 2 bases and 5 bases, in that order; junction bases with no gene match: 6. The CDR3, as DNA: TGTGCCAGCAGCTTAGTCGGACTAGCGGGAGTCCACGAGCAGTACTTC. Its protein product is CASSLVGLAGVHEQYF.

The chain combines TRBV7-2 with TRBJ1-1; D not certain. Deletions cut 0 bases from V and 10 bases from J, with 15 bases between. This CDR3 contains 14 residues. Per the germline V gene, CDR1 is SGHTA and CDR2 is FQGNSA. CDR3: CASSLALTELRAFF. Here the CDR3 DNA reads TGTGCCAGCAGCTTAGCTCTAACAGAGTTACGAGCTTTCTTT.

This clone showed up just a few times. CDR3 DNA: TGCGCCAGCAGCTTAGTTCTACAGGGAGACTACGAGCAGTACTTC. Translated, it gives CASSLVLQGDYEQYF. The J gene is TRBJ2-7, the V gene TRBV5-1; perhaps TRBD1 as D (6 bases). Germline V gives CDR1 SGHRS, CDR2 YFSETQ. The V and J ends lost 2 bases and 3 bases respectively, with 15 bases between them. The CDR3 runs to 15 residues. The full variable domain, its missing parts supplied by reference TRBV5-1 and TRBJ2-7, is KAGVTQTPRYLIKTRGQQVTLSCSPISGHRSVSWYQQTPGQGLQFLFEYFSETQRNKGNFPGRFSGRQFSNSRSEMNVSTLELGDSALYLCASSLVLQGDYEQYFGPGTRLTVT.